These 19 T cell receptor beta chains share one sample of origin, sequenced in a study of CD8+ T cells in alopecia areata. Noted treatment: oral pan-JAK inhibitor, 5-10 mg twice daily. RNA was isolated and reverse transcribed to cDNA, the sequencing template. Profiled with immunoSEQ multiplex PCR; TCRdb holds only in-frame clones, not every one. The sample holds around 200,000 clones, 45% to 65% seen once. Sequences were derived from CD4+ T cells sorted from blood, sampled at week 4, from a patient treated with tofacitinib. The receptors shown here come from a human donor with alopecia areata.

The V and J genes are TRBV5-1 and TRBJ2-2, with 9 bases identical to TRBD1. Unmatched junction bases numbered 6, after V lost 6 bases and J lost 6 bases. Germline loops: CDR1 SGHRS, CDR2 YFSETQ. This CDR3 comprises 14 residues. The CDR3 reads CASTGTGRSGELFF. The CDR3 region has the DNA TGCGCCAGCACTGGGACAGGGAGATCCGGGGAGCTGTTTTTT.

The gene calls are TRBV29-1 and TRBJ1-1, with D possibly matching TRBD1 (5 bases). Germline V lookup: CDR1 SQVTM, CDR2 ANQGSEA. Deletions cut 7 bases from V and 0 bases from J, with 12 bases between. The CDR3 has 13 amino acids. In nucleotides, the CDR3 is TGCAGCGGTCGAACAGGAATGAACACTGAAGCTTTCTTT. Its protein is CSGRTGMNTEAFF.

The chain employs TRBV18 and TRBJ1-1, with D perhaps TRBD1 (5 bases). Deletions cut 2 bases from V and 2 bases from J, with 9 bases between. The CDR3 consists of 14 residues. CDR1 and CDR2 (germline): KGHSH, LQKENI. The CDR3 bases are TGTGCCAGCTCACCAGGCAGGGACAACACTGAAGCTTTCTTT. Protein sequence: CASSPGRDNTEAFF.

This clone was observed a few times. The chain couples TRBV2 to TRBJ2-2, with 9 bases aligning to TRBD1. The CDR3 has 14 residues. V was pared by 8 bases and J by 0 bases, with 1 base of the junction left unmatched. Germline values: CDR1 SNHLY, CDR2 FYNNEI. The CDR3 reads CASRDRANTGELFF. The CDR3 nucleotides are TGTGCCAGCCGGGACAGGGCGAACACCGGGGAGCTGTTTTTT.

The gene calls are TRBV28 and TRBJ2-1; 11 bases are shared with TRBD2. Losses at the gene ends were 4 bases for V and 7 bases for J; bases not matched to a gene: 3. CDR1 and CDR2 (germline): MDHEN, SYDVKM. The CDR3 is 14 amino acids. CDR3 sequence: CASSSGLAANEQFF. The CDR3 DNA reads TGTGCCAGCAGTTCGGGACTAGCGGCAAATGAGCAGTTCTTC.

In its sample, this clone was seen a few times. The chain employs TRBV9 and TRBJ2-6; 7 positions match TRBD1. In germline, CDR1 is SGDLS, CDR2 YYNGEE. V gave up 3 bases and J gave up 8 bases; unmatched junction bases: 8. This CDR3 is 15 amino acids long. CDR3 DNA: TGTGCCAGCAGCGGATCGGGACAGAGGTCCAACGTCCTGACTTTC. This encodes CASSGSGQRSNVLTF.

In this sample, this clone turned up a few times. V and J are TRBV6-1 and TRBJ2-1, with D tentatively TRBD1 or TRBD2 (5 bases each). The CDR3 consists of 14 residues. The germline V gene encodes CDR1 MNHNS and CDR2 SASEGT. V was shortened by 3 bases and J by 6 bases, with 12 bases between the two germline ends. This CDR3 reads CASSESGRLNEQFF. In DNA, the CDR3 is TGTGCCAGCAGTGAGTCGGGACGTCTCAATGAGCAGTTCTTC.

The gene calls are TRBV2 and TRBJ1-5, with a possible D match to TRBD1 (5 bases). V gave up 2 bases and J gave up 1 base, with 6 bases separating them. Germline assignment: CDR1 SNHLY and CDR2 FYNNEI. The CDR3 has 14 residues. DNA for the CDR3: TGTGCCAGCAGTGAATGGGGGAGCAATCAGCCCCAGCATTTT. Amino acids: CASSEWGSNQPQHF.

The chain joins TRBV15 to TRBJ2-3; D unclear. Germline V gives CDR1 LNHNV, CDR2 YYDKDF (reference sequence). V shed 1 base and J shed 4 bases, with 9 bases lying between them. The length of the CDR3 is 14 residues. The CDR3 DNA reads as TGTGCCACCAGCAGAGTAGTCGGGTCAGATACGCAGTATTTT. The encoded protein is CATSRVVGSDTQYF.

The chain is built from TRBV30 and TRBJ2-7; 14 nucleotides agree with TRBD2. V lost 3 bases, J lost 4 bases, and 11 bases stayed unmatched. CDR1 and CDR2 from the germline V gene are GTSNPN and SVGIG (reference sequence). The CDR3 spans 17 residues. The CDR3: CAWSYVTSGRVLYEQYF. The DNA of the CDR3 is TGTGCCTGGAGCTACGTGACTAGCGGGAGGGTCCTATACGAGCAGTACTTC. Using reference TRBV30 and TRBJ2-7 for the parts outside the CDR3, the full variable domain is SQTIHQWPATLVQPVGSPLSLECTVEGTSNPNLYWYRQAAGRGLQLLFYSVGIGQISSEVPQNLSASRPQDRQFILSSKKLLLSDSGFYLCAWSYVTSGRVLYEQYFGPGTRLTVT.

This clone was seen once. This sequence joins TRBV9 and TRBJ1-5; TRBD1 agrees at 8 bases. V was pared by 3 bases and J by 7 bases, with 6 bases of the junction left unmatched. Germline V gene data show CDR1 as SGDLS and CDR2 as YYNGEE. This CDR3 is 14 amino acids long. CDR3 protein: CASSAGQGAQPQHF. The CDR3 DNA follows: TGTGCCAGCAGCGCAGGACAGGGCGCCCAGCCCCAGCATTTT.

CDR3 protein: CASSLGTGAHEQYF. The CDR3, as DNA: TGTGCCAGCAGCCTCGGGACAGGGGCTCACGAGCAGTACTTC. The chain recombines TRBV9 with TRBJ2-7, with TRBD1 matching 10 bases. This CDR3 region has 14 residues. After removal of 4 bases from V and 5 bases from J, the junction contained 6 bases not matched to a gene. CDR1 is SGDLS and CDR2 is YYNGEE in the germline V gene.

V is TRBV6-6 and J is TRBJ2-1; TRBD2 matches 7 bases. CDR1 MNHNY and CDR2 SVGAGI come from the germline V gene (reference sequence). The V gene end was trimmed by 2 bases and the J gene end by 6 bases; junction bases not matched to a gene: 7. The CDR3 runs 15 residues. The CDR3 nucleotides read TGTGCCAGCAGTTACCCAAGCGGGACGGGCAATGAGCAGTTCTTC. Protein product: CASSYPSGTGNEQFF.

The genes are TRBV25-1 and TRBJ2-2; TRBD2 aligns across 9 bases. CDR1 is MGHDK and CDR2 is SYGVNS in the germline V gene. The junction had 6 bases not matched to a gene; V was cut back by 0 bases and J by 7 bases. The CDR3 is 16 amino acids. The CDR3 DNA sequence: TGTGCCAGCAGTGAATACGGCACTAGCGGGTTCGGGGAGCTGTTTTTT. The encoded protein is CASSEYGTSGFGELFF.

This chain uses TRBV29-1 with TRBJ1-2; tentatively, D is TRBD1 (6 bases). From germline, CDR1 is SQVTM and CDR2 ANQGSEA. The length of the CDR3 is 12 residues. Deletions cut 6 bases from V and 8 bases from J, with 16 bases between. The CDR3 region has the DNA TGCAGCGTGGCCCCGGGGGCGGGGGGCTACACCTTC. It specifies CSVAPGAGGYTF.

This clone was counted only a few times. This chain joins TRBV18 and TRBJ2-2, with no clear D. The V end lost 6 bases, the J end lost 6 bases, and 11 bases lay between the germline ends. The germline V gene encodes CDR1 KGHSH and CDR2 LQKENI. CDR3 length: 13 residues. CDR3 in amino acids: CASSSEMPGELFF. The CDR3 region has the DNA TGTGCCAGCTCGTCAGAGATGCCCGGGGAGCTGTTTTTT. The full variable domain, its missing parts supplied by reference TRBV18 and TRBJ2-2, is NAGVMQNPRHLVRRRGQEARLRCSPMKGHSHVYWYRQLPEEGLKFMVYLQKENIIDESGMPKERFSAEFPKEGPSILRIQQVVRGDSAAYFCASSSEMPGELFFGEGSRLTVL.

J is TRBJ1-4 and V is TRBV5-1, with D tentatively TRBD1 (6 bases). The germline V gene has CDR1 SGHRS and CDR2 YFSETQ. The CDR3 is 14 residues long. Trimming took off 4 bases at V and 4 bases at J, with 11 bases between the two ends. The CDR3 DNA reads as TGCGCCAGCAGCCCCGGACAGCATAATGAAAAACTGTTTTTT. It encodes CASSPGQHNEKLFF.

The genes are TRBV29-1 and TRBJ1-2; 7 nucleotides align to TRBD1. Germline lookup yields CDR1 SQVTM and CDR2 ANQGSEA. The CDR3 has 14 amino acids. The ends lost 5 bases at V and 8 bases at J; junction bases unmatched: 14. CDR3 nucleotides: TGCAGCGTTCCTCCGAGGACAGGTTTCTGGGGCTACACCTTC. This gives the protein CSVPPRTGFWGYTF.

A single count supports this clone. The gene calls are TRBV30 and TRBJ1-2, with 8 bases aligning to TRBD1. Per germline, CDR1 GTSNPN and CDR2 SVGIG (reference sequence). The CDR3 spans 13 residues. J gave up 6 bases and V 5 bases, and 8 bases lay outside the gene matches. CDR3 bases: TGTGCCTGGGTCGAGACAGGGGAGCATGGCTACACCTTC. It is translated as CAWVETGEHGYTF.